The 6 T cell receptor beta chains below were found in one sample sequenced in a study of early stage breast cancer tumors (dated by TCRdb to 2016 to 2017). Library preparation used the immunoSEQ multiplex PCR assay. The source is immuneACCESS, and TCRdb retained only in-frame sequences with V and J called. Part of the clones is not carried over; for the studies checked, unresolved V genes explain less than half of this, and the remainder is unexplained. Here the sample has 50,000 or so clones; roughly 80% occur a single time. The top ten hold under 1.5% of the sample. Sample: blood. The receptor set was obtained from a person between 50 and 60 years old with breast cancer.

This sequence joins TRBV7-9 and TRBJ1-4, with D unresolved. Trimming pared 0 bases from V and 6 bases from J, leaving 11 bases between. CDR1 SEHNR and CDR2 FQNEAQ come from the germline V gene (reference sequence). This CDR3 is built from 15 residues. The CDR3 loop is CASSLARSAYEKLFF. In nucleotides, the CDR3 is TGTGCCAGCAGCTTAGCGCGGTCCGCCTATGAAAAACTGTTTTTT. Drawing the rest from reference TRBV7-9 and TRBJ1-4, the complete variable domain is DTGVSQNPRHKITKRGQNVTFRCDPISEHNRLYWYRQTLGQGPEFLTYFQNEAQLEKSRLLSDRFSAERPKGSFSTLEIQRTEQGDSAMYLCASSLARSAYEKLFFGSGTQLSVL.

The V call is TRBV20-1, the J call TRBJ2-1; D remains ambiguous. Per germline, CDR1 DFQATT and CDR2 SNEGSKA (reference sequence). There are 11 residues in the CDR3. With 2 bases removed from V and 8 bases from J, the gap between germline ends came to 7 bases. CDR3 amino acids: CSARPDHEQFF. The DNA for the CDR3 is TGCAGTGCTAGACCCGACCATGAGCAGTTCTTC.

The chain couples TRBV15 to TRBJ2-7; D unclear. CDR1 is LNHNV and CDR2 is YYDKDF in the germline V gene (reference sequence). The CDR3 length is 16 residues. V dropped 1 base and J dropped 0 bases, with 13 bases sitting between them. The CDR3 bases are TGTGCCACCAGCAGAGGCCAGAGTAGGAGCTCCTACGAGCAGTACTTC. It yields the protein CATSRGQSRSSYEQYF.

This rearrangement joins TRBV2 to TRBJ1-5; 10 positions agree with TRBD1. The CDR3 contains 16 residues. Germline trimming cut 2 bases from V and 9 bases from J; bases unmatched to any gene: 10. Looked up from germline, CDR1 is SNHLY and CDR2 is FYNNEI. CDR3 bases: TGTGCCAGCAGTGAAAGGCCGGGACAGGGGTCCGGGCCCCAGCATTTT. Translation: CASSERPGQGSGPQHF.

The rearrangement uses TRBV9 and TRBJ1-1; D remains unclear. CDR1 SGDLS and CDR2 YYNGEE come from the germline V gene. Between the trimmed V and J ends, which lost 0 bases and 7 bases, there was a span of 13 bases. This CDR3 has 14 amino acids. CDR3 nucleotides: TGTGCCAGCAGCGTAGCAGCGGGAGCTAATGAAGCTTTCTTT. Translated, it gives CASSVAAGANEAFF.

V usage is TRBV7-8 and J usage is TRBJ2-3; either TRBD1 or TRBD2 may fit D (5 bases each). Germline assignment: CDR1 SGHVS and CDR2 FQNEAQ. The CDR3 spans 14 residues. V was pared by 0 bases and J by 5 bases, with 9 bases between. The CDR3 region is CASSLASGQDTQYF. The CDR3 region has the DNA TGTGCCAGCAGCTTAGCTTCGGGGCAAGATACGCAGTATTTT.